Only one count was recorded for the clone carrying this T cell receptor beta chain. Antigen unknown. Libraries were prepared by immunoSEQ multiplex PCR; TCRdb keeps only in-frame clonotypes and omits some of them. The sample consists of 30,000 to 35,000 clones, around four fifths of them appearing once. Trimming shortened V by 2 bases and J by 0 bases, and 13 bases separated the two germline ends. CDR3 length: 15 residues. Germline V gene lookup returns CDR1 GTSNPN and CDR2 SVGIG (reference sequence). This entry is derived from a study of vaccination effects on CD4 cells after COVID-19. The ViraFEST assay expanded antigen-specific CD4+ T cells with viral peptide pools before sequencing. Having been cultured for approximately ten days, the cells underwent CD4+ T cell isolation. Nucleocapsid antibodies stayed negative before and after vaccination, showing no earlier SARS-CoV-2 infection. Study-wide findings and caveats: Late after vaccination, infection- and vaccine-induced clones showed marked clonal contraction.

This receptor was identified in a human donor who received a COVID-19 vaccine. V gene TRBV30 combines with J gene TRBJ1-2; D is ambiguous. Specimen: CD4+ T cells from PBMCs cultured with HCoV-OC43 spike peptides, collected before COVID-19 vaccination. Described subset: HCoV-OC43 spike overlapping peptide pool stimulation. CDR3 sequence (DNA): TGTGCCTGGAGTAATGCAGAACCCACTAACTATGGCTACACCTTC. Translation gives CAWSNAEPTNYGYTF.